This paragraph reports one T cell receptor (beta chain). These data belong to a study of cytomegalovirus exposure and HLA in healthy donors. The CDR3 is 14 residues long. Germline CDR1 is MGHRA and CDR2 is YSYEKL. The J segment lost 2 bases and the V segment lost 4 bases, leaving 5 bases of the junction unmatched. This PCR relied on a set of 60 Vbeta primers and 13 Jbeta primers. Only in-frame clones appear in the TCRdb table, and some are missing; sequencing was by immunoSEQ multiplex PCR. The sample has about 170,000 clones; approximately 80% are singletons. The TCR originated in a male donor in good health and CMV-seronegative. The chain employs TRBV4-1 and TRBJ2-7, with 7 bases lining up with TRBD1. The sequenced material came from PBMCs. As DNA, the CDR3 is TGCGCCAGCAGCCGCGCCGGGACAGCCTACGAGCAGTACTTC. Its translation is CASSRAGTAYEQYF.